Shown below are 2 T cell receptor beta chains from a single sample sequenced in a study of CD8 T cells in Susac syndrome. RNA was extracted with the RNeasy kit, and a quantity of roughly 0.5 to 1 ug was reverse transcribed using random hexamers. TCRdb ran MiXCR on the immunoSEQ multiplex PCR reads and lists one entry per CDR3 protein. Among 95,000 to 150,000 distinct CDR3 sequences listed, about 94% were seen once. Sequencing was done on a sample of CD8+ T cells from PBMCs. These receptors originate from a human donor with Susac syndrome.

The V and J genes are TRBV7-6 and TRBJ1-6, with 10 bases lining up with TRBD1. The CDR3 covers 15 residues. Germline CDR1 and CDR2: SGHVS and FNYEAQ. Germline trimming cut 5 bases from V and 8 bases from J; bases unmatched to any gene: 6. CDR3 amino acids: CASSPGTGADSPLHF. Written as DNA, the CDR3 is TGTGCCAGCAGCCCCGGGACAGGGGCGGATTCACCCCTCCACTTT.

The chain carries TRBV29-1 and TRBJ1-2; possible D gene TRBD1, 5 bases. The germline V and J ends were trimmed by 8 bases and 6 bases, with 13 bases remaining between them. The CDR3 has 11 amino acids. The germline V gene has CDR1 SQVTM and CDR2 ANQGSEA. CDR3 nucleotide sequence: TGCAGCACCCGGGACGCAAATGGCTACACCTTC. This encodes CSTRDANGYTF.